This T cell receptor beta chain was sequenced during a study of tumor-infiltrating lymphocytes in primary liver carcinoma. Looking at the study overall: By surgical resection, the patients were treated for their primary liver carcinoma. Ages ranged from 30 to 69, with HCC or mixed HCC-cholangiocarcinoma.

Out of unsorted whole blood came the blood RNA, and germline DNA was extracted as well. Every patient had chronic HBV infection and was treatment-naive. A primer matching the constant region was used to make TCR beta cDNA from approximately 520 ng of total RNA. Each TCR beta library was derived from three nested multiplex PCR rounds that employed slightly modified ARM-PCR. MiXCR was run by TCRdb on the multiplex PCR reads, yielding one entry per CDR3 protein. The data hold approximately 330,000 distinct CDR3 sequences, with 65% observed a single time. Source material: peripheral blood. The sequence was collected from a man between 40 and 49 years old with primary liver carcinoma and hepatitis B virus infection.

The CDR3 DNA follows: TGTGCCAGCAGCCCAAACAGGGGAGTAGAGAGATCAGCTTTCTTT. Protein product: CASSPNRGVERSAFF. The chain uses TRBV7-9 and TRBJ1-1; 7 bases match TRBD1. Germline CDR1 reads SEHNR; CDR2 reads FQNEAQ (reference sequence). The CDR3 totals 15 residues. V gave up 5 bases and J gave up 10 bases; unmatched junction bases: 16.